This entry describes one T cell receptor (beta chain). This record belongs to a study of control samples from healthy donors and cancer patients. Sequencing used immunoSEQ multiplex PCR; TCRdb keeps in-frame clones, though not all of them. Of under 200,000 clones in the sample, about nine tenths are singletons; the top ten hold around 1.5%. V lost 3 bases to trimming and J lost 8 bases, with 11 bases between them. The germline gives CDR1 MNHEY, CDR2 SMNVEV (reference sequence). The CDR3 covers 14 residues. V and J are TRBV27 and TRBJ1-6; D remains unclear. The sample comprised blood. The TCR originated in a woman in her twenties or thirties in good health. The CDR3 here is CASSFGGWDSPLHF. The CDR3 DNA follows: TGTGCCAGCAGTTTCGGAGGCTGGGATTCACCCCTCCACTTT.